The clone carrying this T cell receptor (beta chain) was detected a few times. The antigen is unknown. PCR primers comprised 60 Vbeta and 13 Jbeta primers. Sequencing used immunoSEQ multiplex PCR; TCRdb keeps in-frame clones, though not all of them. This sample has under 250,000 clones, with nearly 80% found just once. This entry comes from a study of cytomegalovirus exposure and HLA in healthy donors. Whole-study results and caveats: Accurate HLA-A and HLA-B prediction from TCR beta sequences was reported for most subjects. V- and J-gene trimming in TCR beta was tied to a missense DCLRE1C variant by an analysis performed later.

Trimming pared 6 bases from V and 2 bases from J, leaving 8 bases between. The CDR3 has 13 amino acids. Per germline, CDR1 MNHNS and CDR2 SASEGT. The chain carries TRBV6-1 and TRBJ2-1, with D hard to call. Specimen: PBMCs. This receptor was identified in a male donor in good health and CMV-seronegative. CDR3 coding DNA: TGTGCCAGCAGGGCGGTTACCTACAATGAGCAGTTCTTC. It encodes CASRAVTYNEQFF.